This T cell receptor beta chain was captured by sequencing in a study of T cell responses to AZD1222 COVID-19 vaccine. Study-wide findings and caveats: Repertoires in all cases were sampled only once the peak T cell response had passed. Clonal diversity was possibly underestimated; the donors were predominantly white British and more often female.

The data were produced by immunoSEQ multiplex PCR, yet TCRdb's version contains in-frame clones alone and is incomplete. The sample shows 150,000 to 200,000 clones, 88% of them seen only once. The CDR3 loop spans 14 amino acids. V shed 4 bases and J shed 8 bases, with 20 bases lying between them. The germline gives CDR1 GTSNPN, CDR2 SVGIG (reference sequence). In its sample, this clone was seen once. Its specificity is not known. This material consisted of peripheral blood, taken 28 days after the second AZD1222 dose. The source of this sequence is an adult who received the AZD1222 COVID-19 vaccine. The rearrangement uses TRBV30 and TRBJ1-2; D not resolved. The CDR3 DNA reads as TGTGCCTGGAATAAGGATCTCCGGTTGCGGGGCTACACCTTC. Amino acid sequence: CAWNKDLRLRGYTF.